The subject of this entry is one T cell receptor beta chain. The second PCR ran about 6 to 12 cycles with a sample-barcoded 5' primer and J-beta primers. Using its own MiXCR run on the 5' RACE reads, TCRdb lists one record per CDR3 protein. The sample carries about 1.4 million distinct CDR3 sequences, 45% to 70% recorded once. These data are taken from a study of blood T cells in healthy people across ages. The V gene's germline CDR1 is LGHDT and CDR2 YNNKEL (reference sequence). Trimming removed 0 bases at V and 0 bases at J, with 14 bases between. The CDR3 spans 17 residues. This chain joins TRBV3-1 and TRBJ2-5; D assignment may be TRBD1 or TRBD2 (6 bases each). The source is a man younger than 35 in good health. The sequenced sample consisted of blood. This CDR3 is CASSQDVGGLYQETQYF. CDR3 DNA: TGTGCCAGCAGCCAAGATGTGGGGGGCCTGTACCAAGAGACCCAGTACTTC.